This is a list of T cell receptor beta chains from one sample in a study of metastatic and nonmetastatic thyroid tumors. MiXCR reprocessed the PCR reads for TCRdb. The sample includes about 30,000 clones, 35% seen only once; the top ten take 20% to 25%. Sequencing was performed on tumor tissue. These receptors were obtained from a female donor with papillary thyroid cancer or a benign thyroid nodule (not recorded which). Some clones in this sample may be carry-over from other donors' samples. Both conserved end residues are part of each CDR3. The D gene is left open where the match is weak. Clone size is given for some rows only: seen once, a few or many times, or a class if the clone is expanded.

V gene: TRBV11-2
clone size: -
J gene: TRBJ2-2
D gene: TRBD1
CDR3 DNA: TGTGCCAGCAGCCGACGATTATGGGACAGGGGCATCGGGGAGCTGTTTTTT
CDR3 protein: CASSRRLWDRGIGELFF

V gene: TRBV29-1
clone size: few
J gene: TRBJ1-4
D gene: -
CDR3 DNA: TGCAGCGTCGCGGACGAGACAACTAATGAAAAACTGTTTTTT
CDR3 protein: CSVADETTNEKLFF

V gene: TRBV7-3
clone size: -
J gene: TRBJ2-2
D gene: -
CDR3 DNA: TGTGCCAGCAGCCCACGGAACACCGGGGAGCTGTTTTTT
CDR3 protein: CASSPRNTGELFF

V gene: TRBV7-2
clone size: few
J gene: TRBJ2-3
D gene: -
CDR3 DNA: TGTGCCAGCAGCTTAACGCGGGAAACGCAGTATTTT
CDR3 protein: CASSLTRETQYF

V gene: TRBV6-2/TRBV6-3
clone size: -
J gene: TRBJ2-7
D gene: TRBD2
CDR3 DNA: TGTGCCAGCAGTTACTCAGTTCGACTAGCGGGGGTTTTTCAGTACTTC
CDR3 protein: CASSYSVRLAGVFQYF

V gene: TRBV24-1
clone size: -
J gene: TRBJ2-1
D gene: -
CDR3 DNA: TGTGCCACCAGTGACACGGACGGGAGCTCCTACAATGAGCAGTTCTTC
CDR3 protein: CATSDTDGSSYNEQFF

V gene: TRBV19
clone size: few
J gene: TRBJ1-6
D gene: -
CDR3 DNA: TGTGCCAGTAGTTCGCGGATTGATTCACCCCTCCACTTT
CDR3 protein: CASSSRIDSPLHF

V gene: TRBV4-2
clone size: -
J gene: TRBJ1-4
D gene: -
CDR3 DNA: TGTGCCAGCAGCCAAAGGCCAAACATGAATGAAAAACTGTTTTTT
CDR3 protein: CASSQRPNMNEKLFF

V gene: TRBV30
clone size: -
J gene: TRBJ2-3
D gene: TRBD2
CDR3 DNA: TGTGCCTGGAGTGTAACCTCTCTAGCGGGCCTAGATACGCAGTATTTT
CDR3 protein: CAWSVTSLAGLDTQYF

V gene: TRBV9
clone size: -
J gene: TRBJ1-5
D gene: -
CDR3 DNA: TGTGCCAGCAGCCCAATTCCTCAACGTAACCGTCAGCCCCAGCATTTT
CDR3 protein: CASSPIPQRNRQPQHF

V gene: TRBV15
clone size: few
J gene: TRBJ2-2
D gene: TRBD1
CDR3 DNA: TGTGCCACCAGCAGAGTTGGGACAGTTACCAACACCGGGGAGCTGTTTTTT
CDR3 protein: CATSRVGTVTNTGELFF

V gene: TRBV20-1
clone size: -
J gene: TRBJ2-7
D gene: -
CDR3 DNA: TGCAGTGCTAGAGATATGGGGGCGAGCTACGAGCAGTACTTC
CDR3 protein: CSARDMGASYEQYF

V gene: TRBV20-1
clone size: -
J gene: TRBJ2-7
D gene: -
CDR3 DNA: TGCAGTGCGATAAAGGGGTCCCACACAAACGAGCAGTACTTC
CDR3 protein: CSAIKGSHTNEQYF

V gene: TRBV28
clone size: -
J gene: TRBJ2-3
D gene: -
CDR3 DNA: TGTGCCAGTAGTTTTAACGGACGTGGCACAGATACGCAGTATTTT
CDR3 protein: CASSFNGRGTDTQYF

V gene: TRBV12-3/TRBV12-4
clone size: -
J gene: TRBJ2-5
D gene: TRBD2
CDR3 DNA: TGTGCCAGCAGTTTTCCCAAAGCGGGAGCAGGGACCCAGTACTTC
CDR3 protein: CASSFPKAGAGTQYF

V gene: TRBV6-1
clone size: -
J gene: TRBJ2-1
D gene: TRBD2
CDR3 DNA: TGTGCCACAACCATAGCGGGAGGGGGGAATGAGCAGTTCTTC
CDR3 protein: CATTIAGGGNEQFF

V gene: TRBV19
clone size: -
J gene: TRBJ1-6
D gene: TRBD1
CDR3 DNA: TGTGCCAGTAAGGGACAGGGTGGCTCACCCCTCCACTTT
CDR3 protein: CASKGQGGSPLHF

V gene: TRBV19
clone size: -
J gene: TRBJ1-1
D gene: TRBD1
CDR3 DNA: TGTGCCGTGGGGACAGGCGCTTTCTTT
CDR3 protein: CAVGTGAFF

V gene: TRBV6-5
clone size: -
J gene: TRBJ2-7
D gene: -
CDR3 DNA: TGTGCCAGCATTTACTCGCTAACAGCGCCCTACGAGCAGTACTTC
CDR3 protein: CASIYSLTAPYEQYF

V gene: TRBV20-1
clone size: -
J gene: TRBJ1-1
D gene: -
CDR3 DNA: TGCAGTGCTCCTCCGGGGGGGCGAGCCTACACTGAAGCTTTCTTT
CDR3 protein: CSAPPGGRAYTEAFF

V gene: TRBV12-3/TRBV12-4
clone size: few
J gene: TRBJ2-7
D gene: -
CDR3 DNA: TGTGCCAGCAGTACTAGCTTTTACTACGAGCAGTACTTC
CDR3 protein: CASSTSFYYEQYF

V gene: TRBV20-1
clone size: -
J gene: TRBJ2-7
D gene: -
CDR3 DNA: TGCAGTGCTGGACTGACAGGCTACGAGCAGTACTTC
CDR3 protein: CSAGLTGYEQYF

V gene: TRBV15
clone size: -
J gene: TRBJ2-1
D gene: -
CDR3 DNA: TGTGCCACCAGCCTCGGGGGACCTGTGGCCTACAATGAGCAGTTCTTC
CDR3 protein: CATSLGGPVAYNEQFF

V gene: TRBV6-1
clone size: few
J gene: TRBJ1-4
D gene: TRBD1
CDR3 DNA: TGTGCCAGCAGTCACCATGGACCGGGACAGGGATATGAAAAACTGTTTTTT
CDR3 protein: CASSHHGPGQGYEKLFF

V gene: TRBV6-1
clone size: -
J gene: TRBJ2-1
D gene: TRBD1
CDR3 DNA: TGTGCCAGCAGTGATATACGCGGGACAGGGACCTACAATGATCAGTTCTTC
CDR3 protein: CASSDIRGTGTYNDQFF

V gene: TRBV11-3
clone size: -
J gene: TRBJ2-2
D gene: -
CDR3 DNA: TGTGCCAGCAGCTTAGATAATGGTGGCGGGGAGCTGTTTTTT
CDR3 protein: CASSLDNGGGELFF

V gene: TRBV28
clone size: few
J gene: TRBJ1-2
D gene: -
CDR3 DNA: TGTGCCAGCAGTACCCCAACGGGGAGGGCGGATGGCTACACCTTC
CDR3 protein: CASSTPTGRADGYTF

V gene: TRBV19
clone size: -
J gene: TRBJ1-2
D gene: TRBD1
CDR3 DNA: TGTGCCAGTAGTATTCCCGGACAGGGGATCTATAGCTACACCTTC
CDR3 protein: CASSIPGQGIYSYTF

V gene: TRBV2
clone size: few
J gene: TRBJ2-7
D gene: -
CDR3 DNA: TGTGCCAGCAGTGAGGGGTACGAGCAGTACTTC
CDR3 protein: CASSEGYEQYF

V gene: TRBV6-1
clone size: few
J gene: TRBJ2-5
D gene: TRBD2
CDR3 DNA: TGTGCCAGCAGTGTGGGTCTAGCGGGGGGAATTGGGGAGACCCAGTACTTC
CDR3 protein: CASSVGLAGGIGETQYF

V gene: TRBV18
clone size: -
J gene: TRBJ1-1
D gene: -
CDR3 DNA: TGTGCCAGCTACGAGCGGGGCGGCGAAGCTTTCTTT
CDR3 protein: CASYERGGEAFF

V gene: TRBV30
clone size: -
J gene: TRBJ2-7
D gene: -
CDR3 DNA: TGTGCCTGGGTGGAATACGAGCAGTACTTC
CDR3 protein: CAWVEYEQYF

V gene: TRBV6-6
clone size: few
J gene: TRBJ1-2
D gene: -
CDR3 DNA: TGTGCCAGCAGTTACCTATCCTTGATGCCCTTTAACTATGGCTACACCTTC
CDR3 protein: CASSYLSLMPFNYGYTF

V gene: TRBV9
clone size: -
J gene: TRBJ1-2
D gene: TRBD1
CDR3 DNA: TGTGCCAGCAGCGCACTATCGGGACAGTTCTATGGCTACACCTTC
CDR3 protein: CASSALSGQFYGYTF

V gene: TRBV6-1
clone size: -
J gene: TRBJ2-7
D gene: -
CDR3 DNA: TGTGCCAGCAGTTCGGCGGCCGGATCCTACGAGCAGTACTTC
CDR3 protein: CASSSAAGSYEQYF

V gene: TRBV5-1
clone size: -
J gene: TRBJ2-3
D gene: TRBD2
CDR3 DNA: TGCGCCAGCAGCAATCGCGTTTCCACCCGCGGGGGGACTACTGATACGCAGTATTTT
CDR3 protein: CASSNRVSTRGGTTDTQYF